This T cell receptor (beta chain) appears in the sequencing data of a study of T-cell reconstitution after alpha-beta-depleted transplantation in children. Deletions cut 0 bases from V and 1 base from J, with 7 bases between. This CDR3 has 14 amino acids. CDR1 is SGHRS and CDR2 is YFSETQ in the germline V gene. During its preparation, the TCRbeta library received unique molecular identifiers. Using its own MiXCR run on the PCR reads, TCRdb lists one record per CDR3 protein. The sample has a few hundred thousand distinct CDR3 sequences, 10% seen once. This receptor was obtained from a human donor who donated a stem cell graft to a child with acute lymphoblastic leukemia. Source: PBMCs from the stem cell graft donor, taken from the stem cell graft. V usage is TRBV5-1 and J usage is TRBJ1-1; D gene uncertain. CDR3 coding DNA: TGCGCCAGCAGCTTGGGGGGAAAGAACACTGAAGCTTTCTTT. This translates into CASSLGGKNTEAFF. The complete variable domain, with remaining parts taken from reference TRBV5-1 and TRBJ1-1, reads KAGVTQTPRYLIKTRGQQVTLSCSPISGHRSVSWYQQTPGQGLQFLFEYFSETQRNKGNFPGRFSGRQFSNSRSEMNVSTLELGDSALYLCASSLGGKNTEAFFGQGTRLTVV.